This T cell receptor beta chain is drawn from a study of technical replicates of blood from a few donors. As to this clone: One end of the junction varies from germline; a read error may be responsible.

The CDR3 runs 13 residues. CDR1 is SSHAT, CDR2 FNYEAQ, per germline (reference sequence). Clones were sequenced by immunoSEQ multiplex PCR, and TCRdb holds only the in-frame ones, with some missing. The sample contains tens of thousands of clones, approximately 90% of which appear only once. The sequence came from a human donor in good health. The V gene is TRBV7-7, the J gene TRBJ2-7; D is undetermined. The sequenced material came from T cells isolated from PBMCs. The CDR3: CASSLISGYEQYF. In nucleotides, the CDR3 is TGTGCTAGCAGCCTCATTTCCGGCTACGAGCAGTACTTC.